Sequencing of this T cell receptor beta chain was carried out in a study of blood T cell repertoires in COVID-19. About the study: Acute and convalescent COVID-19 specimens originated in the United States, Italy and Spain.

V was cut by 6 bases and J by 7 bases, with 18 bases left in between. The CDR3 spans 15 residues. CDR1 and CDR2 (germline): MDHEN, SYDVKM. As handled by the study authors: Quantification of nucleated cells was approximated via reference gene primer amplification. Assay: immunoSEQ multiplex PCR; the TCRdb copy retains only in-frame clones and omits some. That table gives V, J and clone size, and the DNA gave D and trimming. The table has 70,000 to 85,000 clones, 75% to 95% seen once. This chain uses TRBV28 with TRBJ1-4; D might be TRBD1 (5 bases). Sequenced input: peripheral blood. The receptor comes from an older woman with active COVID-19. The CDR3, as DNA: TGTGCCAGCAGCTCCCGGGGGGGGAGGGCTGAAAAACTGTTTTTT. Translation gives CASSSRGGRAEKLFF. Full variable domain (outside the CDR3, taken from reference TRBV28 and TRBJ1-4): DVKVTQSSRYLVKRTGEKVFLECVQDMDHENMFWYRQDPGLGLRLIYFSYDVKMKEKGDIPEGYSVSREKKERFSLILESASTNQTSMYLCASSSRGGRAEKLFFGSGTQLSVL.